A few counts support the clone carrying this TCR beta chain. Its target is unknown. The data belong to a study of beta chain features in type 1 diabetes. Overall study context: Cell yields, age and gender were similar between patients and healthy donors. Study observations and caveats: TCRB CDR3 length was moderately but significantly reduced in all four CD4+ subsets of Type 1 diabetes patients.

Every isolated RNA sample was fully reverse transcribed, so sequencing captured expressed TCRB transcripts. Here immunoSEQ multiplex PCR was the method, and the copy in TCRdb shows in-frame clones only, minus some. Among roughly 300,000 clones listed, more than 13% were seen once. The CDR3 length is 20 residues. V dropped 4 bases and J dropped 0; count of bases not matched to a gene: 17. CDR1 and CDR2 from the germline V gene are SNHLY and FYNNEI. The chain has TRBV2 and TRBJ1-4, with 7 nucleotides matching TRBD1. Sequenced input: naive CD4+ T cells from blood. The origin of this receptor is a young man with type 1 diabetes. The CDR3 sequence: CASSGNRDRRTPATNEKLFF. DNA for the CDR3: TGTGCCAGCAGTGGGAACCGGGACAGAAGAACTCCCGCAACTAATGAAAAACTGTTTTTT.